This TCR beta chain was observed in a study of T cell responses to AZD1222 COVID-19 vaccine. The repertoire was sequenced with immunoSEQ multiplex PCR; TCRdb's copy has only in-frame clones and lacks some. The sample lists 150,000 to 250,000 clones, approximately 93% occurring once. In germline, CDR1 is SNHLY, CDR2 FYNNEI. J lost 6 bases, V lost 5 bases, and 9 bases had no gene match. The CDR3 has 16 residues. The sample was peripheral blood, taken 28 days after the second AZD1222 dose. This receptor was obtained from an adult who received the AZD1222 COVID-19 vaccine. The chain uses TRBV2 and TRBJ2-2, with 10 bases that match TRBD1. The CDR3 sequence: CASSRRQGARPGELFF. The CDR3 DNA sequence: TGTGCCAGCAGTCGTCGACAGGGGGCCAGACCCGGGGAGCTGTTTTTT.